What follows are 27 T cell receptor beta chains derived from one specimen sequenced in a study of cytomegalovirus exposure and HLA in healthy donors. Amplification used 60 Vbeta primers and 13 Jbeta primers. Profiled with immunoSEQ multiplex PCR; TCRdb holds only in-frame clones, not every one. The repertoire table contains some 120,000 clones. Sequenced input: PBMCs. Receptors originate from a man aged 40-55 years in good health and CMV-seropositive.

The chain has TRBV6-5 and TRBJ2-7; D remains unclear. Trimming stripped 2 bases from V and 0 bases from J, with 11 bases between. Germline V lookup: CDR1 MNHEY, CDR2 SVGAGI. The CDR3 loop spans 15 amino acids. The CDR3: CASSYVESSSYEQYF. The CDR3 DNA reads TGTGCCAGCAGTTACGTTGAATCTAGCTCCTACGAGCAGTACTTC.

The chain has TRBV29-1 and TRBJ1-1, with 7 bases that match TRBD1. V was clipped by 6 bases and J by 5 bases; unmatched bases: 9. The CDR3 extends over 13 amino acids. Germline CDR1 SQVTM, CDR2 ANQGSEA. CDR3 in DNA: TGCAGCGTGACAGGGACGGGATGGACTGAAGCTTTCTTT. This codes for CSVTGTGWTEAFF.

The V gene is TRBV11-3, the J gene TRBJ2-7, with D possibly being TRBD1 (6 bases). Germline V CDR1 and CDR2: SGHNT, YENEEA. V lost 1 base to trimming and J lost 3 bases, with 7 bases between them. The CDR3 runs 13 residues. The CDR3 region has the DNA TGTGCCAGCAGCTTAGGGACAGACTACGAGCAGTACTTC. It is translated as CASSLGTDYEQYF. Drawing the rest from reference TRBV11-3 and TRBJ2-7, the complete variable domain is EAGVVQSPRYKIIEKKQPVAFWCNPISGHNTLYWYLQNLGQGPELLIRYENEEAVDDSQLPKDRFSAERLKGVDSTLKIQPAELGDSAVYLCASSLGTDYEQYFGPGTRLTVT.

CDR3 nucleotide sequence: TGTGCCAGCGGACTTCTAGCGGGAGCGGTCGGGGAGCTGTTTTTT. This codes for CASGLLAGAVGELFF. The chain is built from TRBV7-9 and TRBJ2-2, with TRBD2 matching 10 bases. This CDR3 has 15 residues. J lost 7 bases, V lost 8 bases, and 10 bases had no gene match. From germline, CDR1 is SEHNR and CDR2 FQNEAQ (reference sequence).

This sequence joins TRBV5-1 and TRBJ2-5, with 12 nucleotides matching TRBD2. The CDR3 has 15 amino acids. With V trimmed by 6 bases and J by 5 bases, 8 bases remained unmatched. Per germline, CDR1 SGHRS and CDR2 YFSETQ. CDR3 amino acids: CASKGLAGGPETQYF. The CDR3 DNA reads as TGCGCCAGCAAAGGCCTAGCGGGAGGGCCTGAGACCCAGTACTTC.

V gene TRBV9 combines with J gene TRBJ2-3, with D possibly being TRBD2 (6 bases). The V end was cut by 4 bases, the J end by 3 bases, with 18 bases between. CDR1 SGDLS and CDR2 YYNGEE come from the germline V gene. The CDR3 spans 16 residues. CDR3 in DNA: TGTGCCAGCAGCCTTAGCGGAGGGCGCAGGACAGATACGCAGTATTTT. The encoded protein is CASSLSGGRRTDTQYF.

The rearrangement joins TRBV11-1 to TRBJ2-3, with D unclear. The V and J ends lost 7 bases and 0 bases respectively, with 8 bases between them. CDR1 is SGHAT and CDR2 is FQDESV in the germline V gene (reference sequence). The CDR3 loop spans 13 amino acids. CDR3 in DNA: TGTGCCAGCAACACCCGAAGCACAGATACGCAGTATTTT. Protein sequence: CASNTRSTDTQYF.

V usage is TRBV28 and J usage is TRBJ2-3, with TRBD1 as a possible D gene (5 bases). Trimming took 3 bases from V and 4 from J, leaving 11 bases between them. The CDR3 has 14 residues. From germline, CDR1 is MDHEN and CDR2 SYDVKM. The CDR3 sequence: CASSFSSGSDTQYF. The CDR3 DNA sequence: TGTGCCAGCAGTTTCTCGTCAGGGTCAGATACGCAGTATTTT.

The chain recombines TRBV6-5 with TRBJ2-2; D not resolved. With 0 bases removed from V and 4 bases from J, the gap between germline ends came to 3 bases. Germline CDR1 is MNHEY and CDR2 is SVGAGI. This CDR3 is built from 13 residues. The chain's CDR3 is CASSYSSTGELFF. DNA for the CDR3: TGTGCCAGCAGTTACTCGAGCACCGGGGAGCTGTTTTTT.

CDR3 in DNA: TGTGCCAGCAGCTTGGAGGGAACCTCCTACAATGAGCAGTTCTTC. As protein: CASSLEGTSYNEQFF. The V gene is TRBV9, the J gene TRBJ2-1; a weak D match, TRBD2 (6 bases). CDR1 and CDR2 (germline): SGDLS, YYNGEE. This CDR3 comprises 15 residues. The ends were cut back, 4 bases at V and 0 bases at J, with 11 bases in the middle. Filled out from reference TRBV9 and TRBJ2-1, the complete variable domain reads DSGVTQTPKHLITATGQRVTLRCSPRSGDLSVYWYQQSLDQGLQFLIQYYNGEERAKGNILERFSAQQFPDLHSELNLSSLELGDSALYFCASSLEGTSYNEQFFGPGTRLTVL.

The CDR3 region is CASSGREQYF. The CDR3 DNA is TGTGCCAGCAGCGGAAGGGAGCAGTACTTC. The chain is built from TRBV28 and TRBJ2-5; tentatively, D is TRBD2 (5 bases). V shed 6 bases and J shed 11 bases, with 10 bases lying between them. Germline V gene sequence: CDR1 MDHEN, CDR2 SYDVKM. CDR3 length: 10 residues.

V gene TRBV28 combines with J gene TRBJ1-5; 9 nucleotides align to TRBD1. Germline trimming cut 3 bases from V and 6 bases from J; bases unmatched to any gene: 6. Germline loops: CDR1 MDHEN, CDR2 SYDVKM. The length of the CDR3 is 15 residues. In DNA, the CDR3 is TGTGCCAGCAGTTTCTGGACAGGGGATAGTCAGCCCCAGCATTTT. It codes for CASSFWTGDSQPQHF.

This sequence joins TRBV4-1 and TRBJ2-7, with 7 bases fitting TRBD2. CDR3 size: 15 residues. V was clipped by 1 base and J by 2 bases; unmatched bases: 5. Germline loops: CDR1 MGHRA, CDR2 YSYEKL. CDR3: CASSQGPSGTYEQYF. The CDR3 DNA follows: TGCGCCAGCAGCCAAGGGCCTAGCGGAACCTACGAGCAGTACTTC.

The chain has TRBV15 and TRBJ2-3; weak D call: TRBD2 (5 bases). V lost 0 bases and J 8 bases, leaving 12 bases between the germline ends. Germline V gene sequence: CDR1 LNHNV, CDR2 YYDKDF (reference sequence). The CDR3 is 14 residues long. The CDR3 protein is CATSREPVEGTQYF. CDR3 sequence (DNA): TGTGCCACCAGCAGAGAACCAGTCGAGGGTACGCAGTATTTT.

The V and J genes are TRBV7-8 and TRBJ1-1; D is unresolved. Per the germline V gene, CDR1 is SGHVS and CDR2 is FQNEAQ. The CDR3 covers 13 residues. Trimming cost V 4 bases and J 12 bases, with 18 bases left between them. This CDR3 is CASSSVPFSVPFF. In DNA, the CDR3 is TGTGCCAGCAGCTCAGTACCCTTTTCTGTCCCTTTCTTT.

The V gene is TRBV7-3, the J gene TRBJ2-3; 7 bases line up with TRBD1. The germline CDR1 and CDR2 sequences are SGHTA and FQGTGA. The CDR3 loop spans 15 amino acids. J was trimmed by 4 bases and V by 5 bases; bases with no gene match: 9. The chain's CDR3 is CASSLRDRLADTQYF. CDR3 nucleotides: TGTGCCAGCAGCCTCCGGGACAGATTGGCAGATACGCAGTATTTT.

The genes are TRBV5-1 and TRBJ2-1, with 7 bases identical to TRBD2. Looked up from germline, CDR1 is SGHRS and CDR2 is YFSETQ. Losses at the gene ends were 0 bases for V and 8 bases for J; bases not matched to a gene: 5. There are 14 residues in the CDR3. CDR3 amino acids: CASSLGFREDEQFF. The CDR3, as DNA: TGCGCCAGCAGCTTGGGTTTTCGGGAGGATGAGCAGTTCTTC.

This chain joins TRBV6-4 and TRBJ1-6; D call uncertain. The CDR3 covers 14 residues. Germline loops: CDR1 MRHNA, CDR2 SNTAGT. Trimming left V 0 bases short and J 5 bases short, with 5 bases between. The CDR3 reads CASSDSGDNSPLHF. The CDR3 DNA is TGTGCCAGCAGTGACTCAGGAGATAATTCACCCCTCCACTTT.

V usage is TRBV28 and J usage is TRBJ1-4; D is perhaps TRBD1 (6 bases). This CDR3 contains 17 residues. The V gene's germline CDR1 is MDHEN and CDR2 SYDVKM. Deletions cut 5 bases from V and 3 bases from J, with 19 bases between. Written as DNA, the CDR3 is TGTGCCAGCAGTACAGGGACGGTGGATATAGCTAATGAAAAACTGTTTTTT. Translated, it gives CASSTGTVDIANEKLFF. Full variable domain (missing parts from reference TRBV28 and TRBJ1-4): DVKVTQSSRYLVKRTGEKVFLECVQDMDHENMFWYRQDPGLGLRLIYFSYDVKMKEKGDIPEGYSVSREKKERFSLILESASTNQTSMYLCASSTGTVDIANEKLFFGSGTQLSVL.

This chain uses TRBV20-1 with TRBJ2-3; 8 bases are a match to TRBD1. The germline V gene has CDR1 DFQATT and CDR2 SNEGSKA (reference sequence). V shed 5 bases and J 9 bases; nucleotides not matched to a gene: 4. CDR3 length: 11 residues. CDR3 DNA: TGCAGTGCTGAGGACAGGGAGACGCAGTATTTT. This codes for CSAEDRETQYF.

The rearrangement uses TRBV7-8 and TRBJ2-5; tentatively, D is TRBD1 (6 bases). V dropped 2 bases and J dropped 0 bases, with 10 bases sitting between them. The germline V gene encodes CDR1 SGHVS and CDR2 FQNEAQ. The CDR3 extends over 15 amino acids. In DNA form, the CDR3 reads TGTGCCAGCAGCTTAAACAGGGCGTACCAAGAGACCCAGTACTTC. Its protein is CASSLNRAYQETQYF.

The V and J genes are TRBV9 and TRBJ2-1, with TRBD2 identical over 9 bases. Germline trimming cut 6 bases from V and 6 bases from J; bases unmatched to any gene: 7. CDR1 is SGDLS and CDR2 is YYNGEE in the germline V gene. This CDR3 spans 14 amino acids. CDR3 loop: CASNLAGIPNEQFF. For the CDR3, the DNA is TGTGCCAGCAACCTAGCGGGAATCCCCAATGAGCAGTTCTTC.

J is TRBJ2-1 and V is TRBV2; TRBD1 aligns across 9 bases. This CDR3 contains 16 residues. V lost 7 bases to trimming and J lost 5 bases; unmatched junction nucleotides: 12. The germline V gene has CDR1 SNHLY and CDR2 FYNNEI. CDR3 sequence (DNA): TGTGCCAGCAACCCACCCGGGACAGGGTTCAACAATGAGCAGTTCTTC. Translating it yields CASNPPGTGFNNEQFF.

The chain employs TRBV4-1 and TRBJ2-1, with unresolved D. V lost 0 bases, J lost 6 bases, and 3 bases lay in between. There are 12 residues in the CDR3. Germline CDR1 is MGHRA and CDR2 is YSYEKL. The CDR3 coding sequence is TGCGCCAGCAGCCAAGATCGCAATGAGCAGTTCTTC. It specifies CASSQDRNEQFF.

Here the CDR3 reads CASSLNFNEQFF. The CDR3 DNA reads as TGTGCCAGCAGCCTCAACTTCAATGAGCAGTTCTTC. The chain employs TRBV11-2 and TRBJ2-1; no definite D call. Germline V gene lookup returns CDR1 SGHAT and CDR2 FQNNGV. Trimming shortened V by 5 bases and J by 6 bases, and 8 bases separated the two germline ends. The CDR3 contains 12 residues.

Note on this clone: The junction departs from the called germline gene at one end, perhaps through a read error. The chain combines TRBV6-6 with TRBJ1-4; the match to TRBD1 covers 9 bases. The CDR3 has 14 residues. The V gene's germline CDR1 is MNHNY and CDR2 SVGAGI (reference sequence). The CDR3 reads CASNTGGVSEKLLF. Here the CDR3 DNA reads TGTGCCAGCAACACAGGGGGCGTTAGTGAAAAACTGCTTTTT.

The CDR3, as DNA: TGCGCCAGCAGCTTGGTCCAGGGGATGAACAATGAGCAGTTCTTC. Protein: CASSLVQGMNNEQFF. The rearrangement joins TRBV5-1 to TRBJ2-1, with a weak D call TRBD1 (6 bases). The CDR3 is made up of 15 amino acids. Germline CDR1 and CDR2: SGHRS and YFSETQ. With 0 bases removed from V and 5 bases from J, the gap between germline ends came to 12 bases.